The clone carrying this T cell receptor (beta chain) came up a few times. Its specificity is not known. The CDR3 sequence is 14 residues long. Germline CDR1 ENHRY, CDR2 SYGVKD. Trimming took off 2 bases at V and 0 bases at J, with 6 bases between the two ends. These data are taken from a study of early T cells in non-severe SARS-CoV-2 infection. In the study overall: The authors sequenced bulk RNA from unsorted whole blood, leaving chains unpaired. Study findings and constraints: Missing private and CD4 specificities, VDJdb matching favored anti-spike CD8 responses.

Attached unique molecular identifiers marked individual cDNA molecules. TCRdb re-derived calls from the 5' RACE reads in MiXCR, one entry per CDR3 protein. The sample lists over 75,000 distinct CDR3 sequences; under 15% were seen once. The chain joins TRBV10-3 to TRBJ2-3; possibly TRBD2 for D (6 bases). The sequenced material came from whole blood. The clonotype was recovered from an adult who was a healthcare worker with PCR-confirmed SARS-CoV-2 infection or an uninfected control (not recorded which). CDR3 region: CAISESGSTDTQYF. In nucleotides, the CDR3 is TGTGCCATCAGTGAGAGCGGGAGCACAGATACGCAGTATTTT.